This entry describes one T cell receptor (beta chain). This specimen includes other DNA sequences encoding the same CDR3. This entry comes from a study of blood T cell repertoires in COVID-19. Cohorts were determined from participant-reported clinical history. The study counted Cohort 3 donors as recovered given two negative PCRs, clearance, or symptom resolution. Profiled with immunoSEQ multiplex PCR; TCRdb holds only in-frame clones, not every one. The repertoire holds over 350,000 clones, with approximately 90% as singletons. CDR1 is SQVTM and CDR2 is ANQGSEA in the germline V gene. The length of the CDR3 is 11 residues. V lost 5 bases and J 2 bases, leaving 7 bases between the germline ends.

The receptor's source is a woman between 18 and 29 years old who had recovered from COVID-19. The specimen sequenced was PBMCs or T cells enriched from blood (not recorded which). The J gene is TRBJ2-7, the V gene TRBV29-1; weak D call: TRBD2 (5 bases). The CDR3 sequence is CSVRGAYEQYF. The CDR3 coding sequence is TGCAGCGTTCGGGGAGCCTACGAGCAGTACTTC.